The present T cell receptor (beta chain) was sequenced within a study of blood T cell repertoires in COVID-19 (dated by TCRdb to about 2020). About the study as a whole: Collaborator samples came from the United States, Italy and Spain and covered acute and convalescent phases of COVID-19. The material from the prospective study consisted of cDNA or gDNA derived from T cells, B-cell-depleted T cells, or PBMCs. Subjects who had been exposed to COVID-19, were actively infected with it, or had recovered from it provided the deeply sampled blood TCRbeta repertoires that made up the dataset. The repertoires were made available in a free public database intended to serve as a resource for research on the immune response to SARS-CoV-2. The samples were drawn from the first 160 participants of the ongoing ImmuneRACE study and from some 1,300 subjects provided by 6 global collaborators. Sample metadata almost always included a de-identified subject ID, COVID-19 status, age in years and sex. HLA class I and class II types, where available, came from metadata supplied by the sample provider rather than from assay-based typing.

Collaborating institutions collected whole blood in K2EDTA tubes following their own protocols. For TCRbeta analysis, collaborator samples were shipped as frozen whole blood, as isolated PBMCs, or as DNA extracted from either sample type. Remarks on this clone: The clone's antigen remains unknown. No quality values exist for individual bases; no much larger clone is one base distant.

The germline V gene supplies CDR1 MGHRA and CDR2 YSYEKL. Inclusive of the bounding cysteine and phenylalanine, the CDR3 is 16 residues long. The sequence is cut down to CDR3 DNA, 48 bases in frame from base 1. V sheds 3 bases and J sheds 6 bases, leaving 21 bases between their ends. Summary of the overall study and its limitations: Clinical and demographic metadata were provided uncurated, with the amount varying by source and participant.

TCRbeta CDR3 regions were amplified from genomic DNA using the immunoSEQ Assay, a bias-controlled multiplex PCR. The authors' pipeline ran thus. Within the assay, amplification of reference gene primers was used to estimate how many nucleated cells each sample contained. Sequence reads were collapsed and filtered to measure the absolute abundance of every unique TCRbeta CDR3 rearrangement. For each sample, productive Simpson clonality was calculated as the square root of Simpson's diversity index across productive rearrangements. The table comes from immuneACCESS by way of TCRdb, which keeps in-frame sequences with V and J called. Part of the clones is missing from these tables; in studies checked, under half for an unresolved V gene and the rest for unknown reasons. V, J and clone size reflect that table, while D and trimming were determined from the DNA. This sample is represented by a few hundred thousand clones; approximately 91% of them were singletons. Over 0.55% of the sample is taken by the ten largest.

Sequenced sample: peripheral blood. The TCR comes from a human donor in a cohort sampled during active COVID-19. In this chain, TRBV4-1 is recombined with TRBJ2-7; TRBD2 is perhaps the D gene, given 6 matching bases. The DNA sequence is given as TGCGCCAGCAGCCAGGGGGGTCGGGACGGGATTGGCGAGCAGTACTTC. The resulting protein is CASSQGGRDGIGEQYF.